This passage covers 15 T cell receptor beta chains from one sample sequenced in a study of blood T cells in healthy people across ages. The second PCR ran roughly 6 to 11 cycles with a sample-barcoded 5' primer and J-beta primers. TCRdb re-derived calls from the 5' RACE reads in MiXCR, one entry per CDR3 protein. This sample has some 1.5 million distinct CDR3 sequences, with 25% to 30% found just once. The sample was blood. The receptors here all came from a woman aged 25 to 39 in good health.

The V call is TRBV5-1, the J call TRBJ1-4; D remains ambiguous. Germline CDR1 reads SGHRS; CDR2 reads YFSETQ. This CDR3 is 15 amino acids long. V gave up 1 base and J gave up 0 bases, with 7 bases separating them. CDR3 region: CASSLLGSTNEKLFF. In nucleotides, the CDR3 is TGCGCCAGCAGCTTGCTGGGGTCAACTAATGAAAAACTGTTTTTT.

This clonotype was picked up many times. The CDR3 loop is CASSLQAGAGNEQFF. In DNA form, the CDR3 reads TGTGCCAGCAGCTTACAAGCGGGAGCTGGCAATGAGCAGTTCTTC. The chain is built from TRBV7-2 and TRBJ2-1; 8 bases fit TRBD2. Germline-derived CDR1 and CDR2 are SGHTA and FQGNSA. V lost 2 bases, J lost 6 bases, and 6 bases stayed unmatched. This CDR3 comprises 15 residues.

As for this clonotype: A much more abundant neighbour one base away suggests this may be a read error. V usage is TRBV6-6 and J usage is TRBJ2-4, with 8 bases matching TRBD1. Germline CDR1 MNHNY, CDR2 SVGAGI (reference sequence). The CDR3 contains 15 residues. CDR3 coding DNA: TGTGCCAACAGTTACGGTGCAGGACAGGGTGACATTCAGTACTTC. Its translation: CANSYGAGQGDIQYF.

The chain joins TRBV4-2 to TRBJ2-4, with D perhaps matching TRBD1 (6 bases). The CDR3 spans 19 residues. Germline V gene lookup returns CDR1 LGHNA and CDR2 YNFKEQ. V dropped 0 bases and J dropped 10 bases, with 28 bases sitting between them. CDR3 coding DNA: TGTGCCAGCAGCCAAGATTGGGGTTTTCGGACAGCACTTCGCCTTATTCAGTACTTC. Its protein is CASSQDWGFRTALRLIQYF.

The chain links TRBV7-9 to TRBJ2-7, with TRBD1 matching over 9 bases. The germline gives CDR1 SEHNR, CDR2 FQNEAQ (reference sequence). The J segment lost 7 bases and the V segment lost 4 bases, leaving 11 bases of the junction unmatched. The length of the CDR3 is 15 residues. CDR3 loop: CASSSAGTGRGEQYF. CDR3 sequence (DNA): TGTGCCAGCAGCTCGGCCGGGACAGGGCGAGGTGAGCAGTACTTC.

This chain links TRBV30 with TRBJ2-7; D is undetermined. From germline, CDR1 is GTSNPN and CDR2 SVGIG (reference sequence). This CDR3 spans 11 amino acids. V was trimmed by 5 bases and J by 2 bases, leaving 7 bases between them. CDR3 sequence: CAWAGTYEQYF. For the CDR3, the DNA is TGTGCCTGGGCAGGAACCTACGAGCAGTACTTC.

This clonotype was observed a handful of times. CDR3: CASRSGGARSNYGYTF. CDR3 DNA: TGTGCCAGCAGGTCAGGGGGCGCTCGTTCTAACTATGGCTACACCTTC. This sequence joins TRBV28 and TRBJ1-2; TRBD1 matches at 8 bases. Germline V lookup: CDR1 MDHEN, CDR2 SYDVKM. After removal of 6 bases from V and 0 bases from J, the junction contained 9 bases not matched to a gene. This CDR3 spans 16 amino acids.

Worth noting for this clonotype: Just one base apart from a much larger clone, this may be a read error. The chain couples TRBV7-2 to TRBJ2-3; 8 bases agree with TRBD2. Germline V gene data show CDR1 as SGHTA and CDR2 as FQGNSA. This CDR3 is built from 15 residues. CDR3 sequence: CASSLPTSGTDAQYF. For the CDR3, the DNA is TGTGCCAGCAGCTTACCCACTAGCGGCACAGATGCGCAGTATTTT.

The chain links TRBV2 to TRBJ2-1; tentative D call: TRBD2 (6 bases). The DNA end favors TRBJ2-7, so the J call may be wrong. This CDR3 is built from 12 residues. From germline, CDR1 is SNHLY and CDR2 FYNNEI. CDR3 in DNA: TGTGCCGCTCGCGGGGCACCCAATGAGCAGTACTTC. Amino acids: CAARGAPNEQYF.

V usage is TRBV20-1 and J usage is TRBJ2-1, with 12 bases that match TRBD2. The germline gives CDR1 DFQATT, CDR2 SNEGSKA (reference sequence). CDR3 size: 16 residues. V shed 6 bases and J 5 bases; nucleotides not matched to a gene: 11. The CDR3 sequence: CSARGLAGSIDNEQFF. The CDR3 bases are TGCAGTGCCCGCGGACTAGCGGGGTCTATTGACAATGAGCAGTTCTTC.

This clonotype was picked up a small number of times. The CDR3 protein is CASSSTGMGAGLQETQYF. The DNA for the CDR3 is TGCGCCAGCAGCTCAACCGGGATGGGGGCGGGCCTACAAGAGACCCAGTACTTC. This chain uses TRBV5-1 with TRBJ2-5; tentatively, D is TRBD1 (6 bases). Trimming removed 3 bases from V and 2 bases from J, with 23 bases in between. Per germline, CDR1 SGHRS and CDR2 YFSETQ. The CDR3 is made up of 18 amino acids.

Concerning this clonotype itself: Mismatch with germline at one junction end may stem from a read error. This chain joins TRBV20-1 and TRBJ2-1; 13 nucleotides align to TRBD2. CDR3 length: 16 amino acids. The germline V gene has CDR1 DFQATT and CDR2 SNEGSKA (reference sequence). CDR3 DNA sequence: TGCAGTGCACGGACTAGCGGGAGTTTGTCCTACGATGAGCAGTTCTTC. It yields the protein CSARTSGSLSYDEQFF.

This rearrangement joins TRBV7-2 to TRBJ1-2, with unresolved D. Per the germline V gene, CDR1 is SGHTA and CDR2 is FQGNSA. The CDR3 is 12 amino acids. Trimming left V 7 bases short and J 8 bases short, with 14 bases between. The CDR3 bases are TGTGCCAGCATGTCGGGAGCGCTAGGCTACACCTTC. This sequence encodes CASMSGALGYTF.

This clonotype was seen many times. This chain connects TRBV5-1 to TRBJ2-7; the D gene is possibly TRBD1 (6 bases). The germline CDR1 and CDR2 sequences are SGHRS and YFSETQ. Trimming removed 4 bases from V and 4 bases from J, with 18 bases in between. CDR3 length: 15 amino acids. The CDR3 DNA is TGCGCCAGCAGCCTCGACGGGACAATGGTGTACGAGCAGTACTTC. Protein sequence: CASSLDGTMVYEQYF.

DNA for the CDR3: TGCAGCGCTAGGACGGGTAATTCACCCCTCCACTTT. Its protein product is CSARTGNSPLHF. The rearrangement links TRBV29-1 to TRBJ1-6; D not resolved. Germline-derived CDR1 and CDR2 are SQVTM and ANQGSEA. There are 12 residues in the CDR3. Trimming left V 7 bases short and J 6 bases short, with 10 bases between. Supplemented by reference TRBV29-1 and TRBJ1-6, the full variable domain reads SAVISQKPSRDICQRGTSLTIQCQVDSQVTMMFWYRQQPGQSLTLIATANQGSEATYESGFVIDKFPISRPNLTFSTLTVSNMSPEDSSIYLCSARTGNSPLHFGNGTRLTVT.